This is a list of T cell receptor beta chains from one sample in a study of shared clonotypes between healthy human individuals. TCRdb keeps only in-frame clones here, not all; method: immunoSEQ multiplex PCR. The table has 2 million or so clones, roughly 94% seen once. Sequencing was performed on naive CD8+ T cells sorted from blood. Receptor source: a young man in good health. The conserved cysteine and the conserved F or W are not part of the CDR3 here.

j_call v_call cdr3_aa
TRBJ1-6 TRBV7-9 ATQGGPDYNSPLH
TRBJ2-5 TRBV10-3 ATGETGSQETQY
TRBJ2-6 TRBV7-9 ASRPTGVGANVLT
TRBJ1-1 TRBV11-2 ASSLSRLNTEAF
TRBJ2-7 TRBV27 ASSLAQDLSYEQY
TRBJ2-7 TRBV29-1 SVGTSRYEQY
TRBJ2-7 TRBV27 ASSLGAGARYEQY
TRBJ2-7 TRBV2 ASSEIGIAYEQY
TRBJ2-5 TRBV7-8 ASSFGNPGETQY
TRBJ2-2 TRBV4-1 ASSQVSGGPTGELF
TRBJ2-5 TRBV2 ASRPGTGLGETQY
TRBJ2-7 TRBV30 AWSEDIREQY
TRBJ1-3 TRBV29-1 SVAPPNGNTIY
TRBJ2-5 TRBV4-1 ASSGITEAVGETQY
TRBJ2-7 TRBV10-1 ASSLLAGGPYSYEQY
TRBJ2-3 TRBV6-5 ASPCPDTQY
TRBJ1-6 TRBV11-2 ASSLEWGGSSPLH
TRBJ2-3 TRBV6-5 ASSSSPADTQY
TRBJ2-2 TRBV19 ASSPRDTYTGELF
TRBJ2-3 TRBV9 ASSRTSGDADTQY
TRBJ2-7 TRBV4-1 ASSPRLRGDYEQY
TRBJ2-7 TRBV5-6 ASSLADRVVYEQY
TRBJ1-4 TRBV29-1 SVEGGVGEKLF
TRBJ2-7 TRBV6-1 ASVSGNSYEQY
TRBJ2-2 TRBV7-8 ASSLAPGTGATGELF
TRBJ2-7 TRBV9 ASSLRPGSNEQY
TRBJ2-7 TRBV13 ASSQGPSYEQY
TRBJ2-2 TRBV7-6 ASSSQKGDFNTGELF
TRBJ2-5 TRBV5-6 ASSPAPGTGGEETQY
TRBJ2-1 TRBV5-1 ASSLDEFLLMEYSYNEQF
TRBJ2-1 TRBV9 ASSEVTSGGEQF
TRBJ2-7 TRBV13 ASSSERGTSYEQY
TRBJ1-1 TRBV27 ASSSGHGTEAF
TRBJ1-6 TRBV2 ASTAGFETYNSPLH
TRBJ2-1 TRBV10-3 AISDGSREQF
TRBJ2-5 TRBV30 AWRQGSETQY
TRBJ1-1 TRBV7-9 ASSSNELRSTEAF
TRBJ2-7 TRBV19 ASSMGRFNYEQY
TRBJ2-1 TRBV19 ASQISAGGENNEQF
TRBJ1-2 TRBV7-3 ASSGFTENLYGYT
TRBJ2-7 TRBV5-6 ASSGHGSYEQY
TRBJ1-1 TRBV19 ASSAPSGFNHHEAF
TRBJ1-1 TRBV4-3 ASSQGTGGSEAF
TRBJ2-7 TRBV30 AWARPGLAYEQY
TRBJ2-2 TRBV12-5 ASGPGSGSNTGELF
TRBJ2-7 TRBV29-1 SVRGTSLTEQY
TRBJ1-1 TRBV10-1 ASSEYRADTEAF
TRBJ2-7 TRBV15 ATSDLRGRGYEQY
TRBJ1-6 TRBV4-3 ASSQRTGGKYNSPLH
TRBJ2-7 TRBV4-1 ASSPVQGSYEQY
TRBJ2-1 TRBV7-3 ASSSAGDAYNEQF
TRBJ2-1 TRBV27 ASSLSSHGNEQF
TRBJ2-2 TRBV27 ASSLQATGELF
TRBJ1-2 TRBV4-3 ASSQASPPDGFYGYT